The 8 T cell receptor beta chains in this list originate from one sample, sequenced in a study of CD8 T cells in ankylosing spondylitis. TCRdb used MiXCR to reprocess the 5' RACE reads, holding one entry per CDR3 protein. The profile covers about 340,000 distinct CDR3 sequences, with about 14% appearing a single time and 0.9% to 1.2% taken by the ten largest. What was sequenced was blood, either unsorted or a sorted T cell fraction (not recorded which). Receptor source: a male donor with ankylosing spondylitis or in good health (not recorded which).

This clonotype was seen more than once but under ten times. V usage is TRBV30 and J usage is TRBJ2-7, with TRBD2 identical over 7 bases. The CDR3 sequence is 12 residues long. V dropped 1 base and J dropped 6; count of bases not matched to a gene: 3. The germline gives CDR1 GTSNPN, CDR2 SVGIG (reference sequence). The DNA of the CDR3 is TGTGCCTGGAGTGGGGGAGGGAGCGAGCAGTACTTC. Translation gives CAWSGGGSEQYF.

This clonotype was picked up many times. The chain combines TRBV5-1 with TRBJ2-1; weak D call: TRBD2 (7 bases). The CDR3 loop spans 14 amino acids. Trimming took 0 bases from V and 10 from J, leaving 14 bases between them. CDR1 SGHRS and CDR2 YFSETQ come from the germline V gene. CDR3 residues: CASSLAGGPGEQFF. The CDR3, as DNA: TGCGCCAGCAGCTTGGCGGGGGGCCCTGGGGAGCAGTTCTTC. Looking up the rest from reference TRBV5-1 and TRBJ2-1 gives the full variable domain: KAGVTQTPRYLIKTRGQQVTLSCSPISGHRSVSWYQQTPGQGLQFLFEYFSETQRNKGNFPGRFSGRQFSNSRSEMNVSTLELGDSALYLCASSLAGGPGEQFFGPGTRLTVL.

The chain combines TRBV5-1 with TRBJ2-2; 8 nucleotides agree with TRBD2. Trimming removed 4 bases from V and 1 base from J; junction bases left unmatched: 9. The germline V gene encodes CDR1 SGHRS and CDR2 YFSETQ. This CDR3 contains 17 residues. CDR3 amino acids: CASSLSGGLGNTGELFF. The CDR3, as DNA: TGCGCCAGCAGCCTCAGCGGGGGCCTCGGGAACACCGGGGAGCTGTTTTTT.

This clonotype was observed a few times. The chain recombines TRBV9 with TRBJ2-6; no reliable D call. This CDR3 contains 15 residues. Germline loops: CDR1 SGDLS, CDR2 YYNGEE. V lost 2 bases and J lost 4, with 10 bases in between. The chain's CDR3 is CASSVMGTGANVLTF. The CDR3 nucleotides read TGTGCCAGCAGCGTGATGGGTACCGGGGCCAACGTCCTGACTTTC.

This clonotype came up many times. The chain recombines TRBV5-1 with TRBJ2-1; D is ambiguous. This CDR3 has 19 residues. Trimming pared 0 bases from V and 5 bases from J, leaving 24 bases between. Germline assignment: CDR1 SGHRS and CDR2 YFSETQ. The CDR3 DNA sequence: TGCGCCAGCAGCTTGGGCGCTTCACTGACCCGTTCCTTTAACAATGAGCAGTTCTTC. Its translation: CASSLGASLTRSFNNEQFF.

The sample holds many counts of this clonotype. This chain uses TRBV12-3 or TRBV12-4 with TRBJ1-6, with unresolved D. Trimming cost V 8 bases and J 8 bases, with 16 bases left between them. CDR3 length: 14 residues. In DNA, the CDR3 is TGTGCCAGCGGCCTCTCGGGCCCTTATTCACCCCTCCACTTT. Its translation: CASGLSGPYSPLHF.

This clonotype was seen many times. The rearrangement joins TRBV5-1 to TRBJ2-2; unclear D gene. This CDR3 is built from 14 residues. Germline CDR1 is SGHRS and CDR2 is YFSETQ. Between the trimmed V and J ends, which lost 1 base and 9 bases, there was a span of 13 bases. The CDR3 nucleotides are TGCGCCAGCAGCTTGACATTCGGCACTCGGGAGCTGTTTTTT. Amino acid sequence: CASSLTFGTRELFF.

CDR3 loop: CASSQDYSPYEQYF. CDR3 DNA sequence: TGTGCCAGCAGCCAAGACTACAGCCCCTACGAGCAGTACTTC. J is TRBJ2-7 and V is TRBV3-1; D is ambiguous. The germline V and J ends were trimmed by 0 bases and 2 bases, with 8 bases remaining between them. The CDR3 is 14 residues long. Germline assignment: CDR1 LGHDT and CDR2 YNNKEL (reference sequence).